Listed here is a single T cell receptor (beta chain). The method was immunoSEQ multiplex PCR; TCRdb's version includes in-frame clones alone and lacks a portion of them. The repertoire consists of 100,000 to 150,000 clones, with approximately 83% occurring once and the leading ten covering around 11%. V was pared by 0 bases and J by 0 bases, with 7 bases between. The germline CDR1 and CDR2 sequences are SGHKS and YYEKEE (reference sequence). This CDR3 region has 15 residues. The data are from a study of blood T cell repertoires in COVID-19. Study-level background: Spain, Italy and the United States supplied samples that represented acute and convalescent COVID-19. T cells, B-cell-depleted T cells, or PBMCs provided the cDNA or gDNA that served as material.

This receptor was taken from a man aged 55 to 70 with acute or convalescent COVID-19. Sequences were obtained from peripheral blood. The chain joins TRBV5-5 to TRBJ2-1; D is uncertain. The CDR3 loop is CASSLDGLSYNEQFF. The CDR3 DNA follows: TGTGCCAGCAGCTTGGACGGTCTCTCCTACAATGAGCAGTTCTTC. Using reference TRBV5-5 and TRBJ2-1 for the parts outside the CDR3, the full variable domain is DAGVTQSPTHLIKTRGQQVTLRCSPISGHKSVSWYQQVLGQGPQFIFQYYEKEERGRGNFPDRFSARQFPNYSSELNVNALLLGDSALYLCASSLDGLSYNEQFFGPGTRLTVL.